This T cell receptor (beta chain) was captured by sequencing in a study of early T cells in non-severe SARS-CoV-2 infection. Background on the study: The chains were unpaired, and the sequenced material was bulk RNA from unsorted whole blood. Study results and limitations: Reliance on VDJdb matching favored anti-spike CD8 responses; private and CD4 specificities were missed.

The TCR library protocol attached unique molecular identifiers to the individual cDNA molecules. From the 5' RACE reads, TCRdb called clonotypes with MiXCR, one entry per CDR3 protein. Of approximately 42,000 distinct CDR3 sequences listed, over 6% were seen once; the top ten hold around 4.5%. Germline CDR1 is SGDLS and CDR2 is YYNGEE. Deletions cut 0 bases from V and 5 bases from J, with 10 bases between. This CDR3 is built from 14 residues. This clonotype was seen a handful of times. No antigen is known for it. The rearrangement joins TRBV9 to TRBJ2-3; D remains unclear. This sequence originates from an adult who was a healthcare worker with PCR-confirmed SARS-CoV-2 infection or an uninfected control (not recorded which). Sequencing was performed on whole blood. The DNA of the CDR3 is TGTGCCAGCAGCGTAGGAAGTCGGCAAGATACGCAGTATTTT. This sequence encodes CASSVGSRQDTQYF.